These 11 T cell receptor beta chains were all obtained from the same sample, sequenced in a study of T cells after yellow fever vaccination. One entry per CDR3 protein results from TCRdb running MiXCR on the 5' RACE reads. The sample gives a few hundred thousand distinct CDR3 sequences, 4% of which show up once; 20% to 25% is in the top ten. The sample here was PBMCs, taken 5 days after the yellow fever booster vaccination. Receptors originate from a man younger than 35 who received the YFV17D yellow fever vaccine.

CDR3 region: CAWSVLRYEQYF. In DNA, the CDR3 is TGTGCCTGGAGTGTACTCCGATACGAGCAGTACTTC. The gene calls are TRBV30 and TRBJ2-7; D gene uncertain. CDR1 GTSNPN and CDR2 SVGIG come from the germline V gene (reference sequence). The CDR3 contains 12 residues. V shed 0 bases and J shed 4 bases, with 7 bases lying between them.

The V and J genes are TRBV6-2 or TRBV6-3 and TRBJ2-7, with 11 bases aligning to TRBD2. The germline gives CDR1 MNHEY, CDR2 SVGEGT. The ends lost 6 bases at V and 6 bases at J; junction bases unmatched: 4. CDR3 size: 13 residues. The CDR3 loop reads CASRGTSGLEQYF. DNA for the CDR3: TGTGCCAGCAGGGGGACTAGCGGTCTCGAGCAGTACTTC.

The genes are TRBV15 and TRBJ1-1; D gene uncertain. The CDR3 has 18 amino acids. The V gene's germline CDR1 is LNHNV and CDR2 YYDKDF (reference sequence). V dropped 0 bases and J dropped 0 bases, with 17 bases sitting between them. CDR3 DNA sequence: TGTGCCACCAGCAGAGATCGAAGATCGAGGAAGATGAACACTGAAGCTTTCTTT. It translates to CATSRDRRSRKMNTEAFF.

In this sample, this clonotype turned up many times. The chain is built from TRBV20-1 and TRBJ2-2; perhaps TRBD2 as D (5 bases). The CDR3 consists of 15 residues. Looked up from germline, CDR1 is DFQATT and CDR2 is SNEGSKA (reference sequence). V lost 4 bases, J lost 4 bases, and 16 bases lay in between. Here the CDR3 DNA reads TGCAGTGCTATGACGACGGGGATCAGCACCGGGGAGCTGTTTTTT. Amino acid sequence: CSAMTTGISTGELFF.

The sample holds a few counts of this clonotype. The chain recombines TRBV7-2 with TRBJ2-7; 9 positions agree with TRBD1. Germline V lookup: CDR1 SGHTA, CDR2 FQGNSA. CDR3 length: 15 residues. The junction had 7 bases not matched to a gene; V was cut back by 5 bases and J by 2 bases. The DNA for the CDR3 is TGTGCCAGCAGCACCGCCGGGACAGGGACCTACGAGCAGTACGTC. Translating gives CASSTAGTGTYEQYV.

This clonotype was detected only a few times. The chain is built from TRBV9 and TRBJ2-5; TRBD2 aligns across 7 bases. Germline V gene lookup returns CDR1 SGDLS and CDR2 YYNGEE. The CDR3 extends over 14 amino acids. Trimming cost V 6 bases and J 0 bases; bases outside gene matches: 5. This CDR3 is CASTFLADQETQYF. The DNA of the CDR3 is TGTGCCAGCACCTTCCTAGCGGACCAAGAGACCCAGTACTTC.

The chain links TRBV4-1 to TRBJ2-7; 8 bases agree with TRBD1. Per the germline V gene, CDR1 is MGHRA and CDR2 is YSYEKL. The CDR3 runs 15 residues. V shed 2 bases and J 3 bases; nucleotides not matched to a gene: 6. Here the CDR3 reads CASSQNQGAGYEQYV. CDR3 coding DNA: TGCGCCAGCAGCCAAAACCAGGGGGCAGGCTACGAGCAGTACGTC.

In its sample, this clonotype was seen a few times. The V call is TRBV4-2, the J call TRBJ2-7, with 11 bases that match TRBD2. This CDR3 comprises 15 residues. V shed 2 bases and J 3 bases; nucleotides not matched to a gene: 3. Germline V gives CDR1 LGHNA, CDR2 YNFKEQ. The CDR3 DNA reads as TGTGCCAGCAGCCAACAACTAGCGGGGGTCTACGAGCAGTACTTC. Its protein product is CASSQQLAGVYEQYF.

This clonotype was picked up a small number of times. The CDR3 region is CASSTRDHSDTQYF. CDR3 DNA sequence: TGTGCCAGCTCAACCCGGGACCACTCAGATACGCAGTATTTT. The V gene is TRBV18, the J gene TRBJ2-3; D could derive from TRBD1 or TRBD2 (5 bases each). Germline lookup yields CDR1 KGHSH and CDR2 LQKENI. The CDR3 loop spans 14 amino acids. V lost 5 bases and J lost 4, with 13 bases in between.

CDR3 in amino acids: CASSAGVSSTDTQYF. The CDR3 DNA follows: TGTGCCAGCAGCGCCGGGGTGTCTAGCACAGATACGCAGTATTTT. The J gene is TRBJ2-3, the V gene TRBV9; D perhaps matches TRBD2 (5 bases). V lost 3 bases and J 0 bases, leaving 11 bases between the germline ends. The CDR3 sequence is 15 residues long. The V gene's germline CDR1 is SGDLS and CDR2 YYNGEE.

This clonotype showed up many times. CDR3: CASSLDQGRAFF. In DNA form, the CDR3 reads TGCGCCAGCAGCTTGGATCAGGGTCGGGCTTTCTTT. The chain uses TRBV5-1 and TRBJ1-1; possibly TRBD1 for D (5 bases). Looked up from germline, CDR1 is SGHRS and CDR2 is YFSETQ. The V end was cut by 0 bases, the J end by 11 bases, with 11 bases between. The CDR3 length is 12 residues.